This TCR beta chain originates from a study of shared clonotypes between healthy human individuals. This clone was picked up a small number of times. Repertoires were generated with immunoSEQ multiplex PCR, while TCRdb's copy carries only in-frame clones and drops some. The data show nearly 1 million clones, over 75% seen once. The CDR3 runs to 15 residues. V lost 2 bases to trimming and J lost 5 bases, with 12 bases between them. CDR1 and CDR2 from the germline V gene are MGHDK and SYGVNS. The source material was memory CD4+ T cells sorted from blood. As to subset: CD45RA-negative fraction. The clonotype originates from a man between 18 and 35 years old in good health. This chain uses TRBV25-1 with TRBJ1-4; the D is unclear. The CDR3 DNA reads TGTGCCAGCAGTGAACAGTCCGCATTAAATGAAAAACTGTTTTTT. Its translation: CASSEQSALNEKLFF.